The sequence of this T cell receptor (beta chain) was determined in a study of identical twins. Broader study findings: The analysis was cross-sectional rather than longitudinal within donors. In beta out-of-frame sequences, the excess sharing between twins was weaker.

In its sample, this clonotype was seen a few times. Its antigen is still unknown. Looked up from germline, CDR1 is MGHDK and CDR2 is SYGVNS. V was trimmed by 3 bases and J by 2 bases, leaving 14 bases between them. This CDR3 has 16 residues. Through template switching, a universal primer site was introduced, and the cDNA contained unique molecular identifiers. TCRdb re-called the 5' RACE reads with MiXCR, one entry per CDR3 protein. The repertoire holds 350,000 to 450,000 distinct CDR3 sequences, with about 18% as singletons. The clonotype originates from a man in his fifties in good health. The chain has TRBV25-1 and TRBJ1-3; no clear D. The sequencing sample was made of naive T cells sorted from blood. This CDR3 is CASSEGRGSPGNTIYF. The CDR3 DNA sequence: TGTGCCAGCAGTGAGGGGAGAGGTTCCCCTGGAAACACCATATATTTT.